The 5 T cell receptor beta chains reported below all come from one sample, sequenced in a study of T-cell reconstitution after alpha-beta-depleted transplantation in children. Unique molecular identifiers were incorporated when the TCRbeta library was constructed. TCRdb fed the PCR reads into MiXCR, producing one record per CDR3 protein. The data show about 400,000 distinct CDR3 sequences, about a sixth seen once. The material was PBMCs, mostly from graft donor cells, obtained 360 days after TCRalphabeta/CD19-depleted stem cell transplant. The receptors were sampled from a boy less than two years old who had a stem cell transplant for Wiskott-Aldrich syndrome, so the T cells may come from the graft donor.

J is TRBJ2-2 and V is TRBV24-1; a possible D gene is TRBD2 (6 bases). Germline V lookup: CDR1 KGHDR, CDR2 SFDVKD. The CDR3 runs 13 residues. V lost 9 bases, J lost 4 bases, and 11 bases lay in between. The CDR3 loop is CATGGAPTGELFF. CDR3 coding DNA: TGTGCCACCGGAGGGGCGCCCACCGGGGAGCTGTTTTTT.

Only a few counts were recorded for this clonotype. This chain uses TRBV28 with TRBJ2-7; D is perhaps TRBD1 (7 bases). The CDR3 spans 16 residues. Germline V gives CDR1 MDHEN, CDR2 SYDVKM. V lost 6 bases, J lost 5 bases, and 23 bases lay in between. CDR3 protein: CASSQTPRTGGDEQYF. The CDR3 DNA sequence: TGTGCCAGCAGCCAAACCCCCCGGACAGGAGGGGACGAGCAGTACTTC.

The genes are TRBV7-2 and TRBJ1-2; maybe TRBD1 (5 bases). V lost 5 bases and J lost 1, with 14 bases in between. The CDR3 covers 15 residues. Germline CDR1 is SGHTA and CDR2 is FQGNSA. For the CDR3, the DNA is TGTGCCAGCAGCGTACCGGGACGGATTAACTATGGCTACACCTTC. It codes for CASSVPGRINYGYTF.

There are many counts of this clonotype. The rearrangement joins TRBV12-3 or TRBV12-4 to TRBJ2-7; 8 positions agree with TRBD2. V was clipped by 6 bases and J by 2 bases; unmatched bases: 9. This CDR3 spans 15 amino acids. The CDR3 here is CASSSQAGVTYEQYF. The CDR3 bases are TGTGCCAGCAGCTCTCAAGCGGGAGTCACCTACGAGCAGTACTTC.

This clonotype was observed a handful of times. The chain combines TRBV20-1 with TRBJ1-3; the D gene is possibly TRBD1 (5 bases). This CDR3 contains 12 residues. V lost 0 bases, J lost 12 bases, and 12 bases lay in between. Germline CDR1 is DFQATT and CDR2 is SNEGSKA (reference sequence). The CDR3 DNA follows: TGCAGTGCTAGAGATCTGACAGCGGGCATATATTTT. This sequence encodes CSARDLTAGIYF.